This T cell receptor (beta chain) comes out of a study of T cell changes during pregnancy in multiple sclerosis. Method: immunoSEQ multiplex PCR; TCRdb's copy keeps in-frame clones and lacks some. The top ten clones hold around 0.7% of a sample with approximately 44,000 clones, 75% to 95% of them seen once. The sample was CD4+ T cells from peripheral blood mononuclear cells, taken before pregnancy. This sequence was found in a female donor with multiple sclerosis, enrolled in a pregnancy study.

This CDR3 reads CASSLYGGSTDTQYF. CDR3 coding DNA: TGCGCCAGCAGTCTGTATGGGGGGAGCACAGATACGCAGTATTTT. The rearrangement links TRBV5-1 to TRBJ2-3; D is perhaps TRBD2 (6 bases). The germline V gene has CDR1 SGHRS and CDR2 YFSETQ. The CDR3 is made up of 15 amino acids. V was trimmed by 5 bases and J by 0 bases, leaving 13 bases between them.